This is a list of T cell receptor beta chains from one sample in a study of blood T cell repertoires in COVID-19. Sequencing was performed with immunoSEQ multiplex PCR; in TCRdb, only in-frame clones are kept and a portion is missing. The repertoire consists of 150,000 to 200,000 clones, with about 90% occurring once and the leading ten covering 11%. Sequencing was performed on peripheral blood. The receptor source for this set is a woman aged 60 to 75 with COVID-19, enrolled during active disease. CDR3s include the opening cysteine and the closing phenylalanine or tryptophan. A D gene is named only where the DNA matches it firmly. A clone size is listed for some rows: how often the clone was seen (once, few, many), or a class if it is expanded.

V gene,D gene,J gene,clone size,CDR3 protein,CDR3 DNA
TRBV6-5,TRBD2,TRBJ2-7,-,CASRQALAGSYEQYF,TGTGCCAGCAGACAGGCGCTAGCGGGATCCTACGAGCAGTACTTC
TRBV6-5,TRBD1,TRBJ1-6,-,CASRGTGGSSPLHF,TGTGCCAGCAGGGGGACAGGGGGAAGTTCACCCCTCCACTTT
TRBV27,-,TRBJ2-7,-,CASRRGTGSYEQYF,TGTGCCAGCAGAAGAGGGACTGGGTCCTACGAGCAGTACTTC
TRBV11-3,TRBD1,TRBJ2-7,-,CASRSRDRGSYEQYF,TGTGCCAGCAGATCCCGGGACAGGGGGTCCTACGAGCAGTACTTC
TRBV7-3,-,TRBJ2-7,-,CASSLRDSYEQYF,TGTGCCAGCAGCTTAAGAGACTCCTACGAGCAGTACTTC
TRBV28,-,TRBJ2-3,-,CASSLNGLAAQYF,TGTGCCAGCAGTTTGAATGGTTTGGCTGCGCAGTATTTT
TRBV12-5,-,TRBJ1-3,-,CASGFTGGGNTIYF,TGTGCTAGTGGTTTTACAGGTGGTGGAAACACCATATATTTT
TRBV18,-,TRBJ1-1,-,CASSPLRVSGGETEAFF,TGTGCCAGCTCACCACTGCGGGTATCGGGGGGGGAAACTGAAGCTTTCTTT
TRBV12-5,-,TRBJ2-3,-,CASGLMGPPTDTQYF,TGTGCTAGTGGTTTGATGGGGCCTCCCACAGATACGCAGTATTTT
TRBV20-1,-,TRBJ2-1,once,CSGARGWQFF,TGCAGTGGCGCTCGGGGTTGGCAGTTCTTC
TRBV4-1,-,TRBJ1-5,-,CASSQDGGAGQPQHF,TGCGCCAGCAGCCAAGATGGGGGAGCGGGACAGCCCCAGCATTTT
TRBV7-9,TRBD1,TRBJ1-2,-,CASSSDRSRYGYTF,TGTGCCAGCAGCTCGGACAGGAGTCGGTATGGCTACACCTTC
TRBV7-8,-,TRBJ1-1,few,CASSLSQTEAFF,TGTGCCAGCAGCTTATCACAGACTGAAGCTTTCTTT
TRBV28,-,TRBJ1-2,few,CASSLAGDSRF,TGTGCCAGCAGTTTAGCGGGGGACTCCCGCTTC
TRBV24-1,-,TRBJ2-5,-,CATGPRGAYQETQYF,TGTGCCACCGGCCCCCGGGGGGCCTACCAAGAGACCCAGTACTTC
TRBV12-5,TRBD2,TRBJ2-2,-,CASGSGLAGGRNTGELFF,TGTGCTAGTGGTTCCGGACTAGCGGGAGGGAGAAACACCGGGGAGCTGTTTTTT
TRBV7-9,TRBD1,TRBJ1-2,-,CASSFGQGLYGYTF,TGTGCCAGCAGCTTTGGACAGGGGCTCTATGGCTACACCTTC
TRBV6-6,TRBD1,TRBJ2-7,-,CASTDRGIYEQYF,TGTGCCAGCACCGACAGGGGAATCTACGAGCAGTACTTC
TRBV6-5,TRBD2,TRBJ2-3,-,CASNSLAGRTDTQYF,TGTGCCAGCAATTCACTAGCGGGACGCACAGATACGCAGTATTTT
TRBV28,TRBD1,TRBJ2-7,once,CASSFGYRGQTYEQYF,TGTGCCAGCAGTTTTGGGTACAGGGGGCAGACCTACGAGCAGTACTTC
TRBV5-1,-,TRBJ2-7,-,CASSLGGRSREQYF,TGCGCCAGCAGCTTGGGAGGGAGGAGTCGCGAGCAGTACTTC
TRBV6-2/TRBV6-3,TRBD1,TRBJ2-7,-,CASSYGGQGIYEQYF,TGTGCCAGCAGTTACGGGGGACAGGGTATTTACGAGCAGTACTTC
TRBV7-8,-,TRBJ1-5,-,CASSLSPPEVPQHF,TGTGCCAGCAGCTTATCACCTCCGGAGGTGCCCCAGCATTTT
TRBV19,-,TRBJ1-1,once,CASSIFAYNTEAFF,TGTGCCAGTAGTATTTTCGCGTACAACACTGAAGCTTTCTTT
TRBV6-6,TRBD1,TRBJ2-1,-,CASSALRDRGNEQFF,TGTGCCAGCAGTGCCCTCCGGGACAGGGGTAATGAGCAGTTCTTC
TRBV5-5,-,TRBJ2-7,-,CASSPTPPNYEQYF,TGTGCCAGCAGCCCTACCCCACCTAACTACGAGCAGTACTTC
TRBV27,-,TRBJ1-3,-,CASSSGSSGNTIYF,TGTGCCAGCAGTTCGGGGAGCTCTGGAAACACCATATATTTT
TRBV19,TRBD1,TRBJ1-2,-,CASSRGTGGSYGYTF,TGTGCCAGTAGTAGGGGGACAGGGGGTAGCTATGGCTACACCTTC
TRBV7-3,-,TRBJ2-3,-,CASSLPRGDTQYF,TGTGCCAGCAGTCTCCCGAGGGGGGATACGCAGTATTTT
TRBV27,-,TRBJ1-2,-,CASSLFRGHGYTF,TGTGCCAGCAGTTTATTCAGGGGACATGGCTACACCTTC
TRBV6-2/TRBV6-3,-,TRBJ2-1,-,CASSSRLSPYNEQFF,TGTGCCAGCAGTTCCCGACTGTCCCCCTACAATGAGCAGTTCTTC
TRBV4-3,-,TRBJ2-6,-,CASSQFRRGAGANVLTF,TGCGCCAGCAGCCAATTTCGCAGGGGCGCCGGGGCCAACGTCCTGACTTTC
TRBV11-2,TRBD1,TRBJ2-7,-,CASSLAFENRGFYEQYF,TGTGCCAGCAGCTTAGCATTCGAGAACAGGGGATTCTACGAGCAGTACTTC
TRBV6-1,TRBD2,TRBJ2-1,-,CASSDLGLAGTEQFF,TGTGCCAGCAGTGATTTGGGACTAGCGGGAACTGAGCAGTTCTTC
TRBV18,TRBD1,TRBJ2-5,-,CASSPQQGAQTQYF,TGTGCCAGCTCACCACAACAGGGGGCGCAGACCCAGTACTTC
TRBV6-6,-,TRBJ2-7,-,CASSYSRDYEQYF,TGTGCCAGCAGTTACTCCCGGGACTACGAGCAGTACTTC
TRBV9,-,TRBJ2-1,-,CASSPSGLYNEQFF,TGTGCCAGCAGCCCCTCGGGACTTTACAATGAGCAGTTCTTC
TRBV10-3,-,TRBJ2-2,-,CATTGYSGELFF,TGTGCCACCACAGGGTATAGCGGGGAGCTGTTTTTT
TRBV7-2,-,TRBJ2-1,-,CASSMGQNYNEQFF,TGTGCCAGCAGCATGGGGCAGAACTACAATGAGCAGTTCTTC